This entry describes one T cell receptor beta chain. Germline V gives CDR1 SEHNR, CDR2 FQNEAQ (reference sequence). V shed 0 bases and J shed 5 bases, with 9 bases lying between them. The CDR3 sequence is 14 residues long. This specimen comes from a study of T-cell memory formation after mild COVID-19. The TCR alpha and TCR beta cDNA libraries, bearing sample barcodes and UMIs, were generated by 5'RACE using constant-segment primers. One entry per CDR3 protein, called by TCRdb with MiXCR from the 5' RACE reads. This repertoire shows around 450,000 distinct CDR3 sequences, 20% to 25% found once; its top ten account for 8.5% to 10%.

The chain employs TRBV7-9 and TRBJ2-3; D remains unclear. Sequenced: PBMCs or a T cell subset sorted from them (not recorded which). The receptor was derived from an adult woman who had mild COVID-19 (a few samples of this study predate the infection). Cell type and time point are not known. CDR3 DNA: TGTGCCAGCAGCTTAGCGGACCCAGGAGATACGCAGTATTTT. Encoded protein: CASSLADPGDTQYF.